This T cell receptor (beta chain) appears in the sequencing data of a study of cytomegalovirus exposure and HLA in healthy donors. Study at large: There were 65 million to 85 million unique TCRs (from HLA-typed donors) in an early data release.

Concerning this clone itself: Its antigen remains unidentified.

Study-wide results and caveats: Association with HLA alleles at 0.05 false discovery rate was found for approximately 18,000 TCR beta sequences in a later analysis.

Primers included in the PCR were 60 Vbeta and 13 Jbeta primers. Profiled with immunoSEQ multiplex PCR; TCRdb holds only in-frame clones, not every one. This sample has about 150,000 clones, with 70% to 90% found just once. The source of this sequence is a man younger than 40 in good health and CMV-seropositive. The specimen sequenced was PBMCs.

In DNA, the CDR3 is TGCGCCAGCAGCCACCCGCCCGGTATCAATGAGCAGTTCTTC. This translates into CASSHPPGINEQFF. V gene TRBV4-1 combines with J gene TRBJ2-1; D ambiguous. CDR3 length: 14 residues. Germline V gene lookup returns CDR1 MGHRA and CDR2 YSYEKL. The germline V and J ends were trimmed by 3 bases and 6 bases, with 12 bases remaining between them.